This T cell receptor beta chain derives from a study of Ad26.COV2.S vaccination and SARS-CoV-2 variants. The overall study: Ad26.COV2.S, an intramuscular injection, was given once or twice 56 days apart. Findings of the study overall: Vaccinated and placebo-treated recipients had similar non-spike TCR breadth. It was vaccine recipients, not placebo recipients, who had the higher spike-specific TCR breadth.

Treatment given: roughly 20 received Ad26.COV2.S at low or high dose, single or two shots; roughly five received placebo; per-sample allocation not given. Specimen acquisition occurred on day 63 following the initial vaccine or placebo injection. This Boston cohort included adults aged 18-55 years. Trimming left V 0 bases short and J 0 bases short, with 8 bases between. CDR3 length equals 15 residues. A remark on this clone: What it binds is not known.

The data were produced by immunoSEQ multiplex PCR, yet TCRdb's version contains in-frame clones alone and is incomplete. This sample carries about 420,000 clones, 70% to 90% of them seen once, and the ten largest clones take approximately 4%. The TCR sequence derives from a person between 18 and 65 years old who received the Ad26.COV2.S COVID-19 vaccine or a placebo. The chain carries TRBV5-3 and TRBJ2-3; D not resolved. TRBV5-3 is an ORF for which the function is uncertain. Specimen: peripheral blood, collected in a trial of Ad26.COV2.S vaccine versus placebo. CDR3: CARSLVGISTDTQYF. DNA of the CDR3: TGTGCCAGAAGCTTGGTAGGAATTAGCACAGATACGCAGTATTTT.